The 29 T cell receptor beta chains below come from one sample, sequenced in a study of CD8+CD57+ T cells in acquired aplastic anemia. Profiles of TCR beta VDJ and CDR3 were generated from a genomic DNA template. One entry per CDR3 protein, called by TCRdb with MiXCR from the reads. The table has around 430,000 distinct CDR3 sequences, more than 25% seen once. All sequencing subjects had displayed CD8+CD57+ cell expansion on flow cytometry. Material: sorted CD4+, CD8+, or CD8+CD57+ T cells (not recorded which) from PBMCs. The receptors shown here come from a human donor with aplastic anemia.

This clonotype showed up many times. The CDR3 nucleotides read TGTGCCAGCAGCGTAGGACAGGGGGCGATAGATGGCTACACCTTC. As protein: CASSVGQGAIDGYTF. The J gene is TRBJ1-2, the V gene TRBV9; TRBD1 aligns across 10 bases. Germline V gene lookup returns CDR1 SGDLS and CDR2 YYNGEE. The J segment lost 6 bases and the V segment lost 0 bases, leaving 5 bases of the junction unmatched. The CDR3 is 15 amino acids.

The table lists this clonotype with a few counts. The J gene is TRBJ1-1, the V gene TRBV20-1; weak D call: TRBD1 (5 bases). With 3 bases removed from V and 6 bases from J, the gap between germline ends came to 20 bases. CDR1 is DFQATT, CDR2 SNEGSKA, per germline (reference sequence). This CDR3 comprises 15 residues. The CDR3, as DNA: TGCAGTGCTAGTCGGGGGGGGAGGTCCGGCTCTGAAGCTTTCTTT. It encodes CSASRGGRSGSEAFF.

A remark on this clonotype: One junction end disagrees with the germline gene, perhaps due to a read error. The chain uses TRBV10-3 and TRBJ2-7; the D gene is possibly TRBD2 (6 bases). The germline V gene has CDR1 ENHRY and CDR2 SYGVKD. The CDR3 covers 11 residues. CDR3: CASSFAGSLYF. As DNA, the CDR3 is TGTGCCAGCAGTTTCGCGGGATCCCTGTACTTC.

A note on this clonotype: A read error may explain this, as a much larger clone is one base away. The V call is TRBV7-9, the J call TRBJ2-7; a weak D match, TRBD1 (6 bases). The CDR3 contains 14 residues. Per the germline V gene, CDR1 is SEHNR and CDR2 is FQNEAQ (reference sequence). CDR3 sequence: CANSNRESGYEQYF. Here the CDR3 DNA reads TGTGCCAACAGCAACAGGGAATCGGGCTACGAGCAGTACTTC.

The rearrangement uses TRBV14 and TRBJ1-4, with unresolved D. This CDR3 is 15 amino acids long. The V gene lost 1 base and the J gene lost 8 bases, with 14 bases spanning the gap. CDR1 and CDR2 (germline): SGHDN, FVKESK. The CDR3, as DNA: TGTGCCAGCAGCCAAGCGCTAGTAGGGAACGAAAAACTGTTTTTT. Amino acid sequence: CASSQALVGNEKLFF.

This clonotype has only a few counts. V gene TRBV25-1 combines with J gene TRBJ1-2; 7 bases fit TRBD1. CDR1 is MGHDK and CDR2 is SYGVNS in the germline V gene. The CDR3 is 13 residues long. V lost 8 bases, J lost 7 bases, and 10 bases stayed unmatched. The CDR3, as DNA: TGTGCCAGCTCACCTGACAGGGAGGGTGGCTACACCTTC. Encoded protein: CASSPDREGGYTF.

This clonotype was recorded at least ten times. This rearrangement joins TRBV7-9 to TRBJ1-2; unclear D gene. V dropped 1 base and J dropped 3 bases, with 6 bases sitting between them. Germline V gene data show CDR1 as SEHNR and CDR2 as FQNEAQ (reference sequence). This CDR3 comprises 13 residues. In nucleotides, the CDR3 is TGTGCCAGCAGCTTAGACACGGACTATGGCTACACCTTC. Protein sequence: CASSLDTDYGYTF.

Remarks on this clonotype: A much more abundant neighbour one base away suggests this may be a read error. V is TRBV19 and J is TRBJ1-5; a weak D match, TRBD1 (6 bases). The CDR3 is 16 amino acids. Germline lookup yields CDR1 LNHDA and CDR2 SQIVND (reference sequence). Written as DNA, the CDR3 is TGTTCCAGTAGTATAGATCGACCCAGGGGAGGGCAGCCCCAGCATTTT. Its protein product is CSSSIDRPRGGQPQHF.

The V gene is TRBV20-1, the J gene TRBJ1-2; D remains unclear. The CDR3 totals 13 residues. Germline V gene sequence: CDR1 DFQATT, CDR2 SNEGSKA (reference sequence). V lost 5 bases and J lost 2, with 12 bases in between. The CDR3 nucleotides are TGCAGTGCTGCAGAGCAGACAAACTATGGCTACACCTTC. This sequence encodes CSAAEQTNYGYTF.

This clonotype was seen at least ten times. CDR3 sequence: CASSLDRGRDGYTF. Written as DNA, the CDR3 is TGTGCCAGCAGTCTGGACAGGGGGCGCGACGGCTACACCTTC. The chain combines TRBV2 with TRBJ1-2; TRBD1 matches 11 bases. This CDR3 is 14 amino acids long. Trimming cost V 5 bases and J 8 bases; bases outside gene matches: 7. Per germline, CDR1 SNHLY and CDR2 FYNNEI.

V usage is TRBV6-1 and J usage is TRBJ1-6, with D uncertain. The germline gives CDR1 MNHNS, CDR2 SASEGT. There are 12 residues in the CDR3. V was clipped by 8 bases and J by 11 bases, with 13 bases between them. Here the CDR3 reads CASGRPNPPLHF. CDR3 bases: TGTGCCAGCGGACGACCAAATCCACCCCTCCACTTT.

In its sample, this clonotype was seen a few times. V is TRBV5-4 and J is TRBJ2-5, with a possible D match to TRBD2 (6 bases). The CDR3 has 14 amino acids. V lost 4 bases to trimming and J lost 1 base, with 11 bases between them. Germline-derived CDR1 and CDR2 are SGHNT and YYREEE (reference sequence). The CDR3 here is CASSTGLTQETQYF. CDR3 DNA: TGTGCCAGCAGCACCGGACTAACCCAAGAGACCCAGTACTTC.

This clonotype was counted many times. The CDR3 region has the DNA TGTGCCAGCAGCGTAGCAGGGACTGGGGCCAACGTCCTGACTTTC. This translates into CASSVAGTGANVLTF. This chain connects TRBV9 to TRBJ2-6, with a tentative D call TRBD1 (5 bases). Germline CDR1 reads SGDLS; CDR2 reads YYNGEE. The V gene lost 0 bases and the J gene lost 2 bases, with 6 bases spanning the gap. The CDR3 runs to 15 residues.

A word on this clonotype: A read error may produce the germline difference seen at one junction end. CDR3 residues: CASRQDSTDTQYF. As DNA, the CDR3 is TGTGCCAGCAGACAAGACTCCACAGATACGCAGTATTTT. The chain recombines TRBV3-1 with TRBJ2-3; D is uncertain. The CDR3 runs to 13 residues. Germline V lookup: CDR1 LGHDT, CDR2 YNNKEL (reference sequence).

This clonotype was seen many times. The chain uses TRBV7-2 and TRBJ1-5; D gene uncertain. V shed 1 base and J shed 1 base, with 8 bases lying between them. This CDR3 region has 15 residues. From germline, CDR1 is SGHTA and CDR2 FQGNSA. CDR3 DNA: TGTGCCAGCAGCTTAGGCAGTGGAAGCAATCAGCCCCAGCATTTT. It codes for CASSLGSGSNQPQHF.

CDR3 bases: TGTGCCAGCTCACCCGTAGGCAATCAGCCCCAGCATTTT. Translation: CASSPVGNQPQHF. The chain has TRBV2 and TRBJ1-5; D call uncertain. The length of the CDR3 is 13 residues. Trimming shortened V by 8 bases and J by 2 bases, and 10 bases separated the two germline ends. Germline CDR1 and CDR2: SNHLY and FYNNEI.

This clonotype was recorded a few times. The chain has TRBV5-4 and TRBJ2-7; 7 nucleotides match TRBD1. The length of the CDR3 is 14 residues. Germline CDR1 SGHNT, CDR2 YYREEE (reference sequence). Unmatched junction bases numbered 7, after V lost 4 bases and J lost 3 bases. The CDR3 spells CASSETGWDYEQYF. The CDR3 nucleotides are TGTGCCAGCAGCGAGACAGGGTGGGACTACGAGCAGTACTTC.

The table lists this clonotype with a few counts. V gene TRBV6-1 combines with J gene TRBJ2-1; D ambiguous. The CDR3 has 12 amino acids. The germline gives CDR1 MNHNS, CDR2 SASEGT. Trimming took 2 bases from V and 4 from J, leaving 3 bases between them. CDR3 protein: CASSERYNEQFF. The CDR3 DNA reads TGTGCCAGCAGTGAAAGGTACAATGAGCAGTTCTTC.

The rearrangement joins TRBV5-1 to TRBJ1-1; 7 nucleotides agree with TRBD1. Looked up from germline, CDR1 is SGHRS and CDR2 is YFSETQ. V shed 7 bases, J shed 7 bases, and the junction held 19 bases outside the gene matches. The CDR3 loop spans 16 amino acids. CDR3 sequence (DNA): TGCGCCAGCTGCCGGGGACAAGACAGGGACGGTGATGAAGCTTTCTTT. This codes for CASCRGQDRDGDEAFF.

This clonotype was recorded many times. This chain uses TRBV7-2 with TRBJ1-3, with no clear D. This CDR3 region has 14 residues. Trimming removed 7 bases at V and 4 bases at J, with 14 bases between. Germline V CDR1 and CDR2: SGHTA, FQGNSA. The CDR3 DNA is TGTGCCAGCACCGTTACGGGTTCGGGAAACACCATATATTTT. It translates to CASTVTGSGNTIYF. Using reference TRBV7-2 and TRBJ1-3 for the parts outside the CDR3, the full variable domain is GAGVSQSPSNKVTEKGKDVELRCDPISGHTALYWYRQSLGQGLEFLIYFQGNSAPDKSGLPSDRFSAERTGGSVSTLTIQRTQQEDSAVYLCASTVTGSGNTIYFGEGSWLTVV.

The rearrangement uses TRBV5-1 and TRBJ2-7; the match to TRBD1 covers 8 bases. Unmatched junction bases numbered 8, after V lost 9 bases and J lost 6 bases. The CDR3 has 12 residues. Germline lookup yields CDR1 SGHRS and CDR2 YFSETQ. The CDR3 loop reads CATVDRVGEQYF. The CDR3 region has the DNA TGCGCCACCGTGGACAGGGTTGGCGAGCAGTACTTC.

The chain uses TRBV12-3 or TRBV12-4 and TRBJ2-1, with D possibly TRBD1 on 6 matching bases. Trimming took off 6 bases at V and 0 bases at J, with 12 bases between the two ends. The CDR3 is made up of 15 amino acids. Here the CDR3 reads CASRQGLSSYNEQFF. Written as DNA, the CDR3 is TGTGCCAGCAGACAGGGATTAAGCTCCTACAATGAGCAGTTCTTC.

The chain employs TRBV5-5 and TRBJ2-1, with TRBD2 matching 7 bases. The J segment lost 15 bases and the V segment lost 0 bases, leaving 12 bases of the junction unmatched. CDR3 length: 14 amino acids. CDR1 and CDR2 from the germline V gene are SGHKS and YYEKEE (reference sequence). CDR3 DNA: TGTGCCAGCAGCTTGGCAAGTGGCGGGAGTGGCACGTTCTTC. Protein product: CASSLASGGSGTFF.

Notes on this clonotype: One base away lies a much larger clone, so this may be a sequencing read error. This chain joins TRBV24-1 and TRBJ2-2; 7 bases map to TRBD2. CDR3 size: 17 residues. V was clipped by 2 bases and J by 4 bases; unmatched bases: 9. The germline gives CDR1 KGHDR, CDR2 SFDVKD. The CDR3 region has the DNA TGTGCCACCAGTGATTCCATAGGGAGGGCCATCACCGGGGAGCTGTTTTTT. It yields the protein CATSDSIGRAITGELFF.

As concerns this clonotype: This may arise from a read error, as a much more abundant clone is one base away. In nucleotides, the CDR3 is TGCACCAGCAGCTGGGACAGGGAACTTGGCTACACCTTC. This gives the protein CTSSWDRELGYTF. The chain joins TRBV5-1 to TRBJ1-2; 9 positions match TRBD1. Germline V gives CDR1 SGHRS, CDR2 YFSETQ. CDR3 length: 13 amino acids. Looking up the rest from reference TRBV5-1 and TRBJ1-2 gives the full variable domain: KAGVTQTPRYLIKTRGQQVTLSCSPISGHRSVSWYQQTPGQGLQFLFEYFSETQRNKGNFPGRFSGRQFSNSRSEMNVSTLELGDSALYLCTSSWDRELGYTFGSGTRLTVV.

The sample holds many counts of this clonotype. Germline is not matched at one junction end, which may reflect a read error. V usage is TRBV7-9 and J usage is TRBJ2-1; no clear D gene. In germline, CDR1 is SEHNR, CDR2 FQNEAQ (reference sequence). The CDR3 extends over 12 amino acids. CDR3 in DNA: TGTGCCAGCAGCTTAGACGACAATAAGCAGTTCTTC. This gives the protein CASSLDDNKQFF.

In its sample, this clonotype was seen many times. The V and J genes are TRBV29-1 and TRBJ2-1, with D possibly being TRBD1 (5 bases). CDR1 and CDR2 (germline): SQVTM, ANQGSEA. The CDR3 extends over 14 amino acids. Trimming took 6 bases from V and 8 from J, leaving 20 bases between them. The CDR3 reads CSVGEPIAGHEQFF. In nucleotides, the CDR3 is TGCAGCGTAGGGGAACCGATAGCAGGGCATGAGCAGTTCTTC.

About this clonotype itself: A much larger clone is a single base away; this may be a read error. The CDR3 ends on some other residue instead of the conserved phenylalanine or tryptophan, so this is likely a read error. The chain combines TRBV7-9 with TRBJ1-2; TRBD1 matches 8 bases. V lost 4 bases to trimming and J lost 1 base; unmatched junction nucleotides: 8. The CDR3 totals 16 residues. Per the germline V gene, CDR1 is SEHNR and CDR2 is FQNEAQ (reference sequence). CDR3 residues: CASSSTWTGNNYGYTY. The CDR3 DNA follows: TGTGCCAGCAGCTCCACTTGGACAGGGAATAACTATGGCTACACCTAC.

This clonotype was observed at least ten times. The J gene is TRBJ1-4, the V gene TRBV2; D is uncertain. V dropped 2 bases and J dropped 8 bases, with 15 bases sitting between them. CDR1 SNHLY and CDR2 FYNNEI come from the germline V gene. This CDR3 spans 15 amino acids. CDR3 bases: TGTGCCAGCAGTGAATATGGCGAAGGGAGGGAAAAACTGTTTTTT. Protein sequence: CASSEYGEGREKLFF.